The rows below give T cell receptor beta chains drawn from one sample of a study of PD-1 blockade in classical Hodgkin lymphoma. Clones were read by immunoSEQ multiplex PCR, and TCRdb kept only the in-frame ones, dropping some. The table has some 19,000 clones, around 80% seen once. The material was peripheral blood mononuclear cells (PBMCs), obtained before the fourth cycle of nivolumab. Receptors were obtained from a human donor with classical Hodgkin lymphoma. Both conserved end residues are part of each CDR3.

V gene,J gene,CDR3 protein
TRBV6-5,TRBJ2-7,CASRRTSGVYEQYF
TRBV6-6,TRBJ2-5,CASSIQVQETQYF
TRBV5-5,TRBJ2-2,CASSLAGSVYTGELFF
TRBV10-2,TRBJ2-1,CASKTSSTYNEQFF
TRBV25-1,TRBJ2-1,CASSLSGGHNEQFF
TRBV19,TRBJ1-4,CASSIISADATNEKLFF
TRBV2,TRBJ2-1,CASSESRGGGEQFF
TRBV5-1,TRBJ2-7,CASSLGGKTSKTGSSYEQYF
TRBV28,TRBJ1-6,CASSFWTGVSSPLHF
TRBV11-1,TRBJ2-7,CASSLLGGATYEQYF
TRBV5-1,TRBJ1-5,CASSLNGNQPQHF
TRBV6-4,TRBJ2-1,CASSPTSGTAHEQFF
TRBV6-5,TRBJ2-7,CASSYGQPSYEQYF
TRBV6-4,TRBJ2-1,CASSIQLAGEQFF
TRBV30,TRBJ2-2,CAWRSGLAGGPIKNTGELFF
TRBV6-1,TRBJ1-1,CASSALSGGATEAFF